These 30 T cell receptor beta chains came from one sample sequenced in a study of early T cells in non-severe SARS-CoV-2 infection. From the 5' RACE reads, TCRdb called clonotypes with MiXCR, one entry per CDR3 protein. The repertoire consists of some 98,000 distinct CDR3 sequences, with 9.5% to 12% occurring once and the leading ten covering around 4.7%. The specimen was whole blood. These TCRs come from an adult who was a healthcare worker with PCR-confirmed SARS-CoV-2 infection or an uninfected control (not recorded which).

A few counts support this clonotype. The chain recombines TRBV18 with TRBJ1-2; 9 positions match TRBD1. CDR1 KGHSH and CDR2 LQKENI come from the germline V gene. The CDR3 sequence is 16 residues long. The V gene end was trimmed by 3 bases and the J gene end by 4 bases; junction bases not matched to a gene: 9. The CDR3, as DNA: TGTGCCAGCTCACCGCGTCTGGGACAGGGAATCTATGGCTACACCTTC. It specifies CASSPRLGQGIYGYTF.

This rearrangement joins TRBV29-1 to TRBJ1-3; no clear D. Germline CDR1 and CDR2: SQVTM and ANQGSEA. This CDR3 is built from 13 residues. Trimming cost V 4 bases and J 12 bases, with 19 bases left between them. The CDR3 DNA sequence: TGCAGCGTTGGGACGGAGATACCAGATGGCATATATTTT. Its protein product is CSVGTEIPDGIYF.

Only a few counts were recorded for this clonotype. The V gene is TRBV24-1, the J gene TRBJ2-3; TRBD1 matches at 9 bases. This CDR3 is built from 16 residues. V lost 4 bases and J lost 1; bases outside the gene matches: 5. The germline CDR1 and CDR2 sequences are KGHDR and SFDVKD. CDR3 loop: CATSDPTGGGTDTQYF. The CDR3 nucleotides are TGTGCCACCAGTGACCCTACAGGGGGCGGCACAGATACGCAGTATTTT.

This clonotype was recorded many times. The gene calls are TRBV11-3 and TRBJ2-7; D is undetermined. CDR1 SGHNT and CDR2 YENEEA come from the germline V gene. The CDR3 contains 13 residues. Trimming took off 3 bases at V and 0 bases at J, with 6 bases between the two ends. The CDR3 DNA follows: TGTGCCAGCAGCTTGGGCAACTCCTACGAGCAGTACTTC. Translation: CASSLGNSYEQYF.

This clonotype was observed a few times. The V and J genes are TRBV3-1 and TRBJ2-1, with a weak D call TRBD1 (6 bases). The CDR3 spans 13 residues. V gave up 1 base and J gave up 7 bases, with 8 bases separating them. Germline values: CDR1 LGHDT, CDR2 YNNKEL (reference sequence). Here the CDR3 reads CASSQAGTNEQFF. Written as DNA, the CDR3 is TGTGCCAGCAGCCAAGCCGGGACAAATGAGCAGTTCTTC.

This chain connects TRBV28 to TRBJ2-1, with D perhaps TRBD1 (6 bases). Trimming left V 5 bases short and J 2 bases short, with 10 bases between. The CDR3 has 14 residues. Germline CDR1 is MDHEN and CDR2 is SYDVKM. The CDR3 reads CASSGTLAYNEQFF. DNA of the CDR3: TGTGCCAGCAGTGGGACATTGGCCTACAATGAGCAGTTCTTC.

J is TRBJ2-1 and V is TRBV12-3 or TRBV12-4, with TRBD2 matching over 10 bases. V lost 0 bases to trimming and J lost 6 bases; unmatched junction nucleotides: 5. The length of the CDR3 is 16 residues. In nucleotides, the CDR3 is TGTGCCAGCAGTTTAGCACTAGCGGGGACGGGCAATGAGCAGTTCTTC. Its protein product is CASSLALAGTGNEQFF.

Points on this clonotype: A much larger clonotype is one base distant, so this may be a read error. This sequence joins TRBV29-1 and TRBJ2-5; a possible D gene is TRBD2 (6 bases). Per germline, CDR1 SQVTM and CDR2 ANQGSEA. This CDR3 spans 15 amino acids. The V gene lost 5 bases and the J gene lost 4 bases, with 20 bases spanning the gap. The CDR3 sequence: CSVPTGLLGGETQYF. CDR3 nucleotide sequence: TGCAGCGTTCCTACGGGACTGCTGGGGGGAGAGACCCAGTACTTC.

In regard to this clonotype: This is likely a read error, given that the CDR3 carries no conserved phenylalanine or tryptophan at its end. The chain links TRBV12-3 or TRBV12-4 to TRBJ1-4; possible D gene TRBD1, 6 bases. V lost 7 bases, J lost 7 bases, and 16 bases lay in between. The length of the CDR3 is 14 residues. CDR3 sequence reads: CASTLGGSGEKLFL. CDR3 nucleotides: TGTGCCAGCACCCTAGGGGGTTCGGGTGAAAAACTGTTTCTT.

The chain recombines TRBV9 with TRBJ2-1; the match to TRBD2 covers 8 bases. The CDR3 has 14 residues. Germline CDR1 reads SGDLS; CDR2 reads YYNGEE. The ends lost 2 bases at V and 9 bases at J; junction bases unmatched: 7. This CDR3 reads CASSVLAGVGEQFF. For the CDR3, the DNA is TGTGCCAGCAGCGTCCTAGCGGGTGTAGGTGAGCAGTTCTTC. Full variable domain (missing parts from reference TRBV9 and TRBJ2-1): DSGVTQTPKHLITATGQRVTLRCSPRSGDLSVYWYQQSLDQGLQFLIQYYNGEERAKGNILERFSAQQFPDLHSELNLSSLELGDSALYFCASSVLAGVGEQFFGPGTRLTVL.

This clonotype was recorded a few times. CDR3 sequence reads: CASSSTGGDRVEQYF. Here the CDR3 DNA reads TGTGCCAGCAGCTCGACAGGTGGGGACAGGGTCGAGCAGTACTTC. The V gene is TRBV11-2, the J gene TRBJ2-7; TRBD1 matches at 9 bases. CDR3 length: 15 amino acids. Germline V gene lookup returns CDR1 SGHAT and CDR2 FQNNGV. With 4 bases clipped from V and 6 bases from J, the junction kept 10 bases outside the gene matches.

This clonotype was seen many times. V gene TRBV9 combines with J gene TRBJ1-5; D not certain. The V and J ends lost 4 bases and 1 base respectively, with 9 bases between them. This CDR3 spans 14 amino acids. CDR1 SGDLS and CDR2 YYNGEE come from the germline V gene. CDR3 nucleotides: TGTGCCAGCAGCTTAGGGATAAGCAATCAGCCCCAGCATTTT. Protein: CASSLGISNQPQHF. The full variable domain, rest sourced from reference TRBV9 and TRBJ1-5, is DSGVTQTPKHLITATGQRVTLRCSPRSGDLSVYWYQQSLDQGLQFLIQYYNGEERAKGNILERFSAQQFPDLHSELNLSSLELGDSALYFCASSLGISNQPQHFGDGTRLSIL.

This clonotype has just a few counts. The chain couples TRBV7-6 to TRBJ2-6; D ambiguous. Germline V lookup: CDR1 SGHVS, CDR2 FNYEAQ. This CDR3 region has 12 residues. The ends were cut back, 6 bases at V and 4 bases at J, with 4 bases in the middle. In DNA form, the CDR3 reads TGTGCCAGCAGTCAAGGGGCCAACGTCCTGACTTTC. It codes for CASSQGANVLTF. Combining the CDR3 with reference TRBV7-6 and TRBJ2-6 gives the whole variable domain GAGVSQSPRYKVTKRGQDVALRCDPISGHVSLYWYRQALGQGPEFLTYFNYEAQQDKSGLPNDRFSAERPEGSISTLTIQRTEQRDSAMYRCASSQGANVLTFGAGSRLTVL.

The DNA for the CDR3 is TGCGCCAGCAGTGAACTTGCAACTAATGAAAAACTGTTTTTT. Residues: CASSELATNEKLFF. V and J are TRBV5-1 and TRBJ1-4; D not resolved. Trimming cost V 5 bases and J 0 bases, with 8 bases left between them. This CDR3 has 14 amino acids. Germline V gene sequence: CDR1 SGHRS, CDR2 YFSETQ.

This chain connects TRBV29-1 to TRBJ1-1; weak D call: TRBD1 (5 bases). V was cut by 6 bases and J by 0 bases, with 11 bases left in between. Germline V CDR1 and CDR2: SQVTM, ANQGSEA. The CDR3 extends over 13 amino acids. The CDR3 reads CSVGEDLNTEAFF. Here the CDR3 DNA reads TGCAGCGTAGGGGAGGACCTGAACACTGAAGCTTTCTTT.

This clonotype was found a few times. The chain employs TRBV7-3 and TRBJ1-1; D not resolved. The CDR3 sequence is 14 residues long. Germline loops: CDR1 SGHTA, CDR2 FQGTGA. The germline V and J ends were trimmed by 5 bases and 0 bases, with 10 bases remaining between them. The CDR3 DNA follows: TGTGCCAGCAGCCGAAACGGCGTGAACACTGAAGCTTTCTTT. Protein: CASSRNGVNTEAFF. Full variable domain (missing parts from reference TRBV7-3 and TRBJ1-1): GAGVSQTPSNKVTEKGKYVELRCDPISGHTALYWYRQSLGQGPEFLIYFQGTGAADDSGLPNDRFFAVRPEGSVSTLKIQRTERGDSAVYLCASSRNGVNTEAFFGQGTRLTVV.

The V and J genes are TRBV12-3 or TRBV12-4 and TRBJ1-1; D is unclear. Trimming shortened V by 3 bases and J by 1 base, and 9 bases separated the two germline ends. The CDR3 spans 14 residues. The CDR3, as DNA: TGTGCCAGCAGTTTTTGGGCAGAGAACACTGAAGCTTTCTTT. It yields the protein CASSFWAENTEAFF.

There are many counts of this clonotype. V usage is TRBV28 and J usage is TRBJ2-2; a possible D gene is TRBD1 (5 bases). V lost 6 bases, J lost 1 base, and 9 bases lay in between. The CDR3 is 14 residues long. The germline V gene encodes CDR1 MDHEN and CDR2 SYDVKM. The CDR3 DNA reads as TGTGCCAGCAGACAGGAAGAGAACACCGGGGAGCTGTTTTTT. This sequence encodes CASRQEENTGELFF.

This rearrangement joins TRBV29-1 to TRBJ2-3, with D unclear. Germline V gene data show CDR1 as SQVTM and CDR2 as ANQGSEA. The V and J ends lost 1 base and 4 bases respectively, with 6 bases between them. CDR3 length: 12 amino acids. The CDR3, as DNA: TGCAGCGTTGAAGGGCTAGCAGATACGCAGTATTTT. It specifies CSVEGLADTQYF.

This clonotype was detected many times. The chain carries TRBV25-1 and TRBJ2-3; D might be TRBD1 (6 bases). Germline V CDR1 and CDR2: MGHDK, SYGVNS. The CDR3 is 14 amino acids. V shed 5 bases and J shed 0 bases, with 9 bases lying between them. CDR3 nucleotides: TGTGCCAGCAGTCGTGACAGGAGCACAGATACGCAGTATTTT. Translation gives CASSRDRSTDTQYF.

This clonotype was recorded at least ten times. The chain employs TRBV9 and TRBJ2-7; 12 bases line up with TRBD2. V dropped 0 bases and J dropped 4; count of bases not matched to a gene: 2. The CDR3 runs to 15 residues. Per germline, CDR1 SGDLS and CDR2 YYNGEE. In DNA, the CDR3 is TGTGCCAGCAGCGTAGGACTAGCGGGAGTTTACGAGCAGTACTTC. Translation gives CASSVGLAGVYEQYF.

This clonotype has more than one count but fewer than ten. V and J are TRBV29-1 and TRBJ2-7; D unresolved. Germline values: CDR1 SQVTM, CDR2 ANQGSEA. V was clipped by 7 bases and J by 2 bases, with 15 bases between them. This CDR3 is 13 amino acids long. As DNA, the CDR3 is TGCAGCGCCCACGACGGGCTACCCTACGAGCAGTACTTC. It encodes CSAHDGLPYEQYF.

The rearrangement joins TRBV2 to TRBJ2-7; D may be TRBD1 (6 bases). V dropped 8 bases and J dropped 2 bases, with 22 bases sitting between them. The CDR3 is 16 amino acids. CDR1 and CDR2 (germline): SNHLY, FYNNEI. CDR3 protein: CASCRQALISPYEQYF. Here the CDR3 DNA reads TGTGCCAGCTGTCGACAGGCCTTAATAAGCCCCTACGAGCAGTACTTC.

A few counts support this clonotype. The chain couples TRBV7-2 to TRBJ1-1, with a possible D match to TRBD1 (6 bases). The CDR3 spans 13 residues. In germline, CDR1 is SGHTA, CDR2 FQGNSA. V lost 3 bases and J lost 4, with 9 bases in between. CDR3 loop: CASSFTRGTEAFF. The DNA of the CDR3 is TGTGCCAGCAGCTTCACCAGGGGCACTGAAGCTTTCTTT. Together with reference TRBV7-2 and TRBJ1-1, the CDR3 gives the full variable domain: GAGVSQSPSNKVTEKGKDVELRCDPISGHTALYWYRQSLGQGLEFLIYFQGNSAPDKSGLPSDRFSAERTGGSVSTLTIQRTQQEDSAVYLCASSFTRGTEAFFGQGTRLTVV.

This clonotype appeared many times. The chain has TRBV20-1 and TRBJ2-2; TRBD1 agrees at 8 bases. The CDR3 has 16 amino acids. The ends lost 1 base at V and 5 bases at J; junction bases unmatched: 9. Germline CDR1 is DFQATT and CDR2 is SNEGSKA (reference sequence). CDR3 DNA sequence: TGCAGTGCTAGAGCAACTAGGACAGGGAGGACCGGGGAGCTGTTTTTT. This translates into CSARATRTGRTGELFF.

This rearrangement joins TRBV10-3 to TRBJ2-1; 11 bases agree with TRBD1. V dropped 8 bases and J dropped 7; count of bases not matched to a gene: 4. The CDR3 consists of 13 residues. Germline lookup yields CDR1 ENHRY and CDR2 SYGVKD. This chain's CDR3 is CAIGDRGENEQFF. In DNA form, the CDR3 reads TGTGCCATCGGGGACAGGGGGGAGAATGAGCAGTTCTTC.

This clonotype was recorded many times. V gene TRBV30 combines with J gene TRBJ2-3, with TRBD2 identical over 8 bases. The CDR3 covers 14 residues. With V trimmed by 4 bases and J by 1 base, 4 bases remained unmatched. From germline, CDR1 is GTSNPN and CDR2 SVGIG (reference sequence). CDR3 amino acids: CAWTISGGTDTQYF. The CDR3, as DNA: TGTGCCTGGACCATTAGCGGGGGCACAGATACGCAGTATTTT.

This rearrangement joins TRBV7-2 to TRBJ2-5; tentative D call: TRBD1 (6 bases). The CDR3 has 14 amino acids. V gave up 3 bases and J gave up 0 bases, with 8 bases separating them. Per the germline V gene, CDR1 is SGHTA and CDR2 is FQGNSA. The CDR3 DNA is TGTGCCAGCAGCTTGGACAGATACCAAGAGACCCAGTACTTC. As protein: CASSLDRYQETQYF.

This clonotype has a handful of counts. The chain recombines TRBV19 with TRBJ1-4; D unresolved. The CDR3 runs to 10 residues. Trimming removed 6 bases from V and 7 bases from J, with 3 bases in between. Germline V gene data show CDR1 as LNHDA and CDR2 as SQIVND (reference sequence). In DNA, the CDR3 is TGTGCCAGTAGAGGTGAAAAACTGTTTTTT. Amino acid sequence: CASRGEKLFF.

In its sample, this clonotype was seen a few times. The CDR3 loop is CAWSQTATDQPQHF. The CDR3, as DNA: TGTGCCTGGAGTCAGACAGCGACCGATCAGCCCCAGCATTTT. V usage is TRBV30 and J usage is TRBJ1-5; D is perhaps TRBD1 (5 bases). There are 14 residues in the CDR3. Trimming took 2 bases from V and 5 from J, leaving 13 bases between them. In germline, CDR1 is GTSNPN, CDR2 SVGIG (reference sequence).